These T cell receptor beta chains were read from a single sample in a study of shared clonotypes between healthy human individuals. The protocol was immunoSEQ multiplex PCR, while the TCRdb copy is restricted to in-frame clones and leaves out a portion. The sample includes some 2,400,000 clones, almost 96% of them seen just once. Source material: naive CD4+ T cells sorted from blood. Every receptor here comes from a man between 18 and 29 years old in good health. CDR3s include the opening cysteine and the closing phenylalanine or tryptophan. The order of the fields is D gene, clone size, J gene, V gene, CDR3 DNA, CDR3 protein. D genes are given only for firm matches. Clone size appears in some rows only: once, few, many, or a class for an expanded clone.

TRBD1 | - | TRBJ2-7 | TRBV6-5 | TGTGCCAGCAGATACGGACAGGGCTACGAGCAGTACTTC | CASRYGQGYEQYF
- | - | TRBJ2-1 | TRBV30 | TGTGCCTGGAGCCCTAGCCATGAGCAGTTCTTC | CAWSPSHEQFF
- | - | TRBJ1-5 | TRBV7-9 | TGTGCCAGCAGCGAAGGGGATAATCAGCCCCAGCATTTT | CASSEGDNQPQHF
TRBD1 | - | TRBJ2-7 | TRBV20-1 | TGCAGTGCTAGGGACAGGGACGAGCAGTACTTC | CSARDRDEQYF
- | - | TRBJ2-7 | TRBV5-1 | TGCGCCAGCAGCTTGGGTCAGAGCTCCTACGAGCAGTACTTC | CASSLGQSSYEQYF
- | - | TRBJ2-7 | TRBV9 | TGTGCCAGCAGCCCAGACGGACTTGCCTCCTACGAGCAGTACTTC | CASSPDGLASYEQYF
- | - | TRBJ2-2 | TRBV9 | TGTGCCAGCAGCCTCCGGGAAGGAGGTGGGGAGCTGTTTTTT | CASSLREGGGELFF
TRBD2 | - | TRBJ2-3 | TRBV29-1 | TGCAGCGTCGCCGGGACTAGCGGGAGCACAGATACGCAGTATTTT | CSVAGTSGSTDTQYF
TRBD2 | - | TRBJ2-1 | TRBV25-1 | TGTGCCAGCAGTGGTTATCCTAGCGGGAGAACCTACAATGAGCAGTTCTTC | CASSGYPSGRTYNEQFF
- | - | TRBJ1-4 | TRBV30 | TGTGCCTGGAGTAATGAAAGGGGGACTAATGAAAAACTGTTTTTT | CAWSNERGTNEKLFF
TRBD1 | once | TRBJ1-1 | TRBV7-2 | TGTGCCAGCAGCTTAGCCGACAGGGTAGCCACTGAAGCTTTCTTT | CASSLADRVATEAFF
TRBD2 | once | TRBJ2-1 | TRBV4-1 | TGCGCCAGCAAGGCTGGACTAGCGGGGCCCAATGAGCAGTTCTTC | CASKAGLAGPNEQFF
- | few | TRBJ1-1 | TRBV27 | TGTGCCAGTGGGAAATGGACTGAAGCTTTCTTT | CASGKWTEAFF
- | - | TRBJ1-1 | TRBV30 | TGTGCCTGGAGTGGGGGGGTAGGCACTGAAGCTTTCTTT | CAWSGGVGTEAFF
TRBD2 | - | TRBJ2-1 | TRBV19 | TGTGCCAGTAGGCCTAGCGGGCTTTTGAGTGAGCAGTTCTTC | CASRPSGLLSEQFF
- | - | TRBJ2-1 | TRBV5-4 | TGTGCCAGCAGCTTGCCCTCCTACAATGAGCAGTTCTTC | CASSLPSYNEQFF
- | - | TRBJ2-3 | TRBV2 | TGTGCCAGCAGGATGGCGACTCTTTCGCAGTATTTT | CASRMATLSQYF
- | once | TRBJ1-5 | TRBV7-9 | TGTGCCAGCAGCTTAGGCAGGGCTAGCAATCAGCCCCAGCATTTT | CASSLGRASNQPQHF
- | - | TRBJ2-1 | TRBV7-7 | TGTGCTAGCAGCTCGGGACTTTACAATGAGCAGTTCTTC | CASSSGLYNEQFF
TRBD1 | - | TRBJ2-7 | TRBV7-4 | TGTGCCAGCAGCATCAAAGGGGGCTCGAACGAGCAGTACTTC | CASSIKGGSNEQYF
- | - | TRBJ1-1 | TRBV6-1 | TGTGCCAGCAAGGGGGGGCTGGGCACTGAAGCTTTCTTT | CASKGGLGTEAFF
- | - | TRBJ2-7 | TRBV28 | TGTGCCAGCAGTTTATCTTGGGCGGGCGAGCAGTACTTC | CASSLSWAGEQYF